Listed below are T cell receptor beta chains from one sample, sequenced in a study of blood T cells in healthy people across ages. TCRdb re-analysed the 5' RACE reads in MiXCR, keeping a single row per CDR3 protein. The data show 1.5 million to 2 million distinct CDR3 sequences, 28% seen once. The sequencing sample was made of blood. The receptor source for this set is a woman in her 30s in good health. The CDR3 runs from the conserved cysteine through the conserved F or W. The order of the fields is CDR3 protein, CDR3 DNA, J gene, V gene, D gene, clone size. The D gene is left open where the match is weak. Clone size, where shown, is once, few, many, or a class for clones that have expanded.

CDR3aa: CASRKSQRVGSEQYF; CDR3nt: TGTGCCAGCAGAAAGTCCCAGCGAGTCGGATCCGAGCAGTACTTC; j_gene: TRBJ2-7; v_gene: TRBV2; d_gene: .; abundance: once
CDR3aa: CSAFDRESGYGYTF; CDR3nt: TGCAGTGCTTTCGACAGGGAATCCGGCTATGGCTACACCTTC; j_gene: TRBJ1-2; v_gene: TRBV20-1; d_gene: TRBD1; abundance: few
CDR3aa: CASSRNMGQGGDGYTF; CDR3nt: TGTGCCAGCAGCCGCAACATGGGACAGGGGGGAGATGGCTACACCTTC; j_gene: TRBJ1-2; v_gene: TRBV6-5; d_gene: TRBD1; abundance: .
CDR3aa: CAISEFEGSRDTQYF; CDR3nt: TGTGCCATCAGTGAGTTCGAGGGTTCGCGAGATACGCAGTATTTT; j_gene: TRBJ2-3; v_gene: TRBV10-3; d_gene: .; abundance: few
CDR3aa: CASSLGTGLPRDQPQHF; CDR3nt: TGCGCCAGCAGCTTGGGGACAGGACTGCCAAGGGATCAGCCCCAGCATTTT; j_gene: TRBJ1-5; v_gene: TRBV5-1; d_gene: TRBD1; abundance: many
CDR3aa: CASSSHPGPGGNEQFF; CDR3nt: TGTGCCAGCAGCTCCCATCCCGGGCCGGGGGGGAATGAGCAGTTCTTC; j_gene: TRBJ2-1; v_gene: TRBV7-9; d_gene: TRBD2; abundance: .
CDR3aa: CASSLAGQNIQYF; CDR3nt: TGTGCCAGCAGCTTAGCGGGACAAAACATTCAGTACTTC; j_gene: TRBJ2-4; v_gene: TRBV7-8; d_gene: .; abundance: few
CDR3aa: CASSLDLGDEQFF; CDR3nt: TGTGCCAGCAGCTTGGACCTTGGGGATGAGCAGTTCTTC; j_gene: TRBJ2-1; v_gene: TRBV11-2; d_gene: .; abundance: few
CDR3aa: CASSLGGQGIQYTQYF; CDR3nt: TGCGCCAGCAGCTTGGGCGGGCAGGGGATCCAGTATACGCAGTATTTT; j_gene: TRBJ2-3; v_gene: TRBV5-1; d_gene: .; abundance: .
CDR3aa: CAASRGRTDTQYF; CDR3nt: TGTGCCGCCAGTCGCGGACGCACAGATACGCAGTATTTT; j_gene: TRBJ2-3; v_gene: TRBV28; d_gene: .; abundance: few
CDR3aa: CASSLKSRSYEQYF; CDR3nt: TGTGCCAGCAGTTTAAAATCTCGGTCCTACGAGCAGTACTTC; j_gene: TRBJ2-7; v_gene: TRBV12-3/TRBV12-4; d_gene: .; abundance: many
CDR3aa: CAISESRTQWGNEQFF; CDR3nt: TGTGCCATCAGTGAGTCCAGGACCCAATGGGGCAATGAGCAGTTCTTC; j_gene: TRBJ2-1; v_gene: TRBV10-3; d_gene: .; abundance: .
CDR3aa: CASSLKVTDSEAFF; CDR3nt: TGCGCCAGCAGCTTGAAAGTGACTGACTCTGAAGCTTTCTTT; j_gene: TRBJ1-1; v_gene: TRBV5-1; d_gene: .; abundance: .
CDR3aa: CATSAVRDNEQFF; CDR3nt: TGTGCCACCAGTGCTGTTAGGGACAATGAGCAGTTCTTC; j_gene: TRBJ2-1; v_gene: TRBV24-1; d_gene: .; abundance: many
CDR3aa: CASSLDHSYYGYTF; CDR3nt: TGTGCCAGCAGCTTAGATCACAGCTACTATGGCTACACCTTC; j_gene: TRBJ1-2; v_gene: TRBV11-2; d_gene: .; abundance: .
CDR3aa: CSVRSGTGWTKLFF; CDR3nt: TGCAGTGTTAGGTCCGGGACAGGGTGGACGAAACTGTTTTTT; j_gene: TRBJ1-4; v_gene: TRBV20-1; d_gene: TRBD1; abundance: few
CDR3aa: CSASEGGGVSNQPQHF; CDR3nt: TGCAGTGCTAGCGAAGGAGGGGGAGTCAGCAATCAGCCCCAGCATTTT; j_gene: TRBJ1-5; v_gene: TRBV20-1; d_gene: .; abundance: .
CDR3aa: CASSPSETGELFF; CDR3nt: TGTGCCAGCTCACCGTCGGAGACCGGGGAGCTGTTTTTT; j_gene: TRBJ2-2; v_gene: TRBV18; d_gene: .; abundance: .
CDR3aa: CASRDRGGQPQHF; CDR3nt: TGTGCCAGCAGGGACAGGGGAGGTCAGCCCCAGCATTTT; j_gene: TRBJ1-5; v_gene: TRBV12-3/TRBV12-4; d_gene: TRBD1; abundance: many
CDR3aa: CATSEYNQPQHF; CDR3nt: TGTGCCACCAGTGAGTATAATCAGCCCCAGCATTTT; j_gene: TRBJ1-5; v_gene: TRBV24-1; d_gene: .; abundance: few
CDR3aa: CASSPGTSGNYNEQFF; CDR3nt: TGTGCCAGCAGCCCGGGGACTAGCGGGAACTACAATGAGCAGTTCTTC; j_gene: TRBJ2-1; v_gene: TRBV7-2; d_gene: TRBD2; abundance: few
CDR3aa: CASSLTQGVDGYTF; CDR3nt: TGTGCCAGCAGTTTAACCCAGGGGGTAGATGGCTACACCTTC; j_gene: TRBJ1-2; v_gene: TRBV12-3/TRBV12-4; d_gene: TRBD1; abundance: few
CDR3aa: CASRQGASNEKLFF; CDR3nt: TGTGCCAGCAGACAGGGGGCCTCTAATGAAAAACTGTTTTTT; j_gene: TRBJ1-4; v_gene: TRBV28; d_gene: TRBD1; abundance: .
CDR3aa: CSARATGRVSNQPQHF; CDR3nt: TGCAGTGCTAGAGCGACAGGGAGGGTGAGCAATCAGCCCCAGCATTTT; j_gene: TRBJ1-5; v_gene: TRBV20-1; d_gene: TRBD1; abundance: .
CDR3aa: CASSPGTPYGYTF; CDR3nt: TGTGCCAGCAGCCCCGGGACTCCCTATGGCTACACCTTC; j_gene: TRBJ1-2; v_gene: TRBV12-3/TRBV12-4; d_gene: .; abundance: many
CDR3aa: CASVEWGEAFF; CDR3nt: TGTGCCAGCGTCGAATGGGGGGAAGCTTTCTTT; j_gene: TRBJ1-1; v_gene: TRBV7-2; d_gene: .; abundance: few
CDR3aa: CSVYGRGTQYF; CDR3nt: TGCAGCGTTTATGGGCGGGGGACCCAGTACTTC; j_gene: TRBJ2-5; v_gene: TRBV29-1; d_gene: .; abundance: few
CDR3aa: CASNPGPWVLSHEQFF; CDR3nt: TGTGCCAGCAATCCCGGGCCCTGGGTCCTAAGCCATGAGCAGTTCTTC; j_gene: TRBJ2-1; v_gene: TRBV7-2; d_gene: .; abundance: few
CDR3aa: CASSGGRGWQETQYF; CDR3nt: TGTGCCAGCAGTGGCGGCAGGGGGTGGCAAGAGACCCAGTACTTC; j_gene: TRBJ2-5; v_gene: TRBV6-5; d_gene: TRBD1; abundance: few
CDR3aa: CASSLEVDNEQFF; CDR3nt: TGTGCCAGCAGCTTAGAGGTAGACAATGAGCAGTTCTTC; j_gene: TRBJ2-1; v_gene: TRBV7-9; d_gene: .; abundance: many
CDR3aa: CASSLDGARNQPQHF; CDR3nt: TGTGCCAGCAGCTTAGACGGGGCACGAAATCAGCCCCAGCATTTT; j_gene: TRBJ1-5; v_gene: TRBV7-8; d_gene: .; abundance: .
CDR3aa: CASGAGSGTDTQYF; CDR3nt: TGTGCCAGCGGGGCGGGTTCGGGGACAGATACGCAGTATTTT; j_gene: TRBJ2-3; v_gene: TRBV9; d_gene: .; abundance: .
CDR3aa: CASSVGVALGNEQFF; CDR3nt: TGTGCCAGCAGCGTAGGGGTGGCCCTAGGCAATGAGCAGTTCTTC; j_gene: TRBJ2-1; v_gene: TRBV9; d_gene: .; abundance: .